Below, 20 T cell receptor beta chains from the same sample are listed, as sequenced in a study of T-cell memory formation after mild COVID-19. In TCRdb, the 5' RACE reads were re-called with MiXCR into one record per CDR3 protein. The table lists some 100,000 distinct CDR3 sequences, over 8.5% of them singletons, with about 40% in the top ten. Source material: PBMCs or a T cell subset sorted from them (not recorded which). All receptors come from a man aged 18 to 30 who had mild COVID-19 (a few samples of this study predate the infection). Cell type and time point are not known.

CDR3 protein: CASSHQEAWKNEQFF. As DNA, the CDR3 is TGTGCCAGCAGTCACCAAGAGGCATGGAAGAATGAGCAGTTCTTC. This chain uses TRBV3-1 with TRBJ2-1; D unclear. V was trimmed by 6 bases and J by 7 bases, leaving 19 bases between them. The CDR3 runs 15 residues. The V gene's germline CDR1 is LGHDT and CDR2 YNNKEL (reference sequence).

A few counts support this clonotype. This chain joins TRBV7-2 and TRBJ2-7; D is unresolved. The V end was cut by 3 bases, the J end by 3 bases, with 6 bases between. The CDR3 runs to 12 residues. Germline lookup yields CDR1 SGHTA and CDR2 FQGNSA. The DNA for the CDR3 is TGTGCCAGCAGCTTTGATCACTACGAGCAGTACTTC. It yields the protein CASSFDHYEQYF.

The rearrangement joins TRBV4-1 to TRBJ2-2; 9 positions agree with TRBD2. V dropped 2 bases and J dropped 7; count of bases not matched to a gene: 5. Germline CDR1 is MGHRA and CDR2 is YSYEKL. This CDR3 contains 15 residues. This CDR3 reads CASSQRGGAGGELFF. The CDR3, as DNA: TGCGCCAGCAGCCAACGCGGGGGGGCAGGCGGGGAGCTGTTTTTT.

The V gene is TRBV12-3 or TRBV12-4, the J gene TRBJ1-2; D is unclear. The CDR3 extends over 17 amino acids. V lost 5 bases, J lost 4 bases, and 23 bases lay in between. The CDR3 DNA sequence: TGTGCCAGCAGTCTCCCCGAGTGGGAGGGTGAAGGCTATGGCTACACCTTC. This translates into CASSLPEWEGEGYGYTF.

This clonotype was observed a few times. V gene TRBV29-1 combines with J gene TRBJ2-7, with TRBD1 identical over 10 bases. The CDR3 runs to 13 residues. Germline CDR1 reads SQVTM; CDR2 reads ANQGSEA. The junction had 8 bases not matched to a gene; V was cut back by 8 bases and J by 4 bases. The CDR3 reads CSTRQGASYEQYF. DNA of the CDR3: TGCAGCACCCGACAGGGGGCGTCTTACGAGCAGTACTTC.

CDR3: CASSLVQGRCTDTQYF. The CDR3 DNA sequence: TGTGCCAGCAGTCTCGTACAGGGTAGGTGCACAGATACGCAGTATTTT. J is TRBJ2-3 and V is TRBV12-3 or TRBV12-4; maybe TRBD1 (6 bases). The CDR3 runs 16 residues. V lost 5 bases to trimming and J lost 1 base, with 16 bases between them.

The rearrangement uses TRBV6-5 and TRBJ2-1; no firm D call. Trimming shortened V by 5 bases and J by 5 bases, and 10 bases separated the two germline ends. Looked up from germline, CDR1 is MNHEY and CDR2 is SVGAGI. The CDR3 runs to 13 residues. The CDR3 loop reads CASSPGGNNEQFF. The CDR3 bases are TGTGCCAGCAGTCCTGGTGGGAACAATGAGCAGTTCTTC.

This clonotype came up a few times. This sequence joins TRBV6-4 and TRBJ2-2; TRBD2 aligns across 8 bases. Germline CDR1 MRHNA, CDR2 SNTAGT. J lost 5 bases, V lost 0 bases, and 8 bases had no gene match. The CDR3 consists of 17 residues. This CDR3 is CASSDSAGGAGTGELFF. The CDR3 region has the DNA TGTGCCAGCAGTGACTCTGCCGGGGGGGCCGGTACCGGGGAGCTGTTTTTT.

This clonotype turned up a few times. The chain recombines TRBV7-2 with TRBJ1-1; a weak D match, TRBD1 (5 bases). This CDR3 region has 16 residues. Germline CDR1 SGHTA, CDR2 FQGNSA. With 5 bases removed from V and 7 bases from J, the gap between germline ends came to 23 bases. The CDR3 loop is CASSPLGTGEGGEAFF. The CDR3, as DNA: TGTGCCAGCAGCCCCTTGGGGACCGGTGAGGGAGGTGAAGCTTTCTTT.

This clonotype was picked up a small number of times. This chain joins TRBV7-9 and TRBJ1-5; no definite D call. Looked up from germline, CDR1 is SEHNR and CDR2 is FQNEAQ (reference sequence). CDR3 length equals 13 residues. Trimming pared 6 bases from V and 4 bases from J, leaving 10 bases between. CDR3 nucleotides: TGTGCCAGCAGTTTTCATGGGAATCAGCCCCAGCATTTT. Its translation: CASSFHGNQPQHF.

V usage is TRBV4-1 and J usage is TRBJ1-1; perhaps TRBD1 as D (5 bases). The CDR3 has 13 residues. Trimming took off 1 base at V and 6 bases at J, with 9 bases between the two ends. Per germline, CDR1 MGHRA and CDR2 YSYEKL. The CDR3 loop reads CASSQAGGAEAFF. The CDR3 DNA reads TGCGCCAGCAGCCAAGCCGGGGGGGCTGAAGCTTTCTTT.

V is TRBV10-1 and J is TRBJ2-2, with a weak D call TRBD2 (5 bases). The CDR3 sequence is 15 residues long. V was shortened by 4 bases and J by 4 bases, with 13 bases between the two germline ends. Germline lookup yields CDR1 WNHNN and CDR2 SYGVQD (reference sequence). CDR3: CASSGLGVGTGELFF. CDR3 sequence (DNA): TGCGCCAGCAGTGGTCTCGGGGTTGGCACCGGGGAGCTGTTTTTT.

This clonotype was picked up many times. The gene calls are TRBV20-1 and TRBJ2-7; 7 bases are shared with TRBD2. V was pared by 6 bases and J by 0 bases, with 5 bases of the junction left unmatched. The germline gives CDR1 DFQATT, CDR2 SNEGSKA (reference sequence). The CDR3 contains 13 residues. The CDR3 here is CSATTSVSYEQYV. In nucleotides, the CDR3 is TGCAGTGCAACCACTAGCGTCTCCTACGAGCAGTACGTC.

The rearrangement uses TRBV20-1 and TRBJ1-2, with no clear D. V was pared by 0 bases and J by 2 bases, with 7 bases between. The CDR3 spans 13 residues. The germline gives CDR1 DFQATT, CDR2 SNEGSKA (reference sequence). The CDR3 protein is CSARDQENYGYTF. For the CDR3, the DNA is TGCAGTGCTAGAGACCAGGAAAACTATGGCTACACCTTC.

This clonotype came up a few times. The chain is built from TRBV6-2 or TRBV6-3 and TRBJ2-7; the match to TRBD1 covers 8 bases. CDR3 size: 16 residues. CDR1 MNHEY and CDR2 SVGEGT come from the germline V gene. V was pared by 4 bases and J by 2 bases, with 10 bases of the junction left unmatched. The CDR3 is CASSFEIRQGPYEQYF. The CDR3 DNA sequence: TGTGCCAGCAGTTTTGAAATCCGACAGGGGCCCTACGAGCAGTACTTC.

The V call is TRBV7-2, the J call TRBJ2-3; 9 bases align to TRBD2. The V gene's germline CDR1 is SGHTA and CDR2 FQGNSA. The CDR3 covers 17 residues. The ends lost 1 base at V and 4 bases at J; junction bases unmatched: 9. CDR3 region: CASSLGLRGGGADTQYF. DNA for the CDR3: TGTGCCAGCAGCTTAGGATTGCGGGGGGGCGGGGCAGATACGCAGTATTTT. Full variable domain (outside the CDR3, taken from reference TRBV7-2 and TRBJ2-3): GAGVSQSPSNKVTEKGKDVELRCDPISGHTALYWYRQSLGQGLEFLIYFQGNSAPDKSGLPSDRFSAERTGGSVSTLTIQRTQQEDSAVYLCASSLGLRGGGADTQYFGPGTRLTVL.

V gene TRBV6-5 combines with J gene TRBJ1-1; 7 positions match TRBD1. V gave up 2 bases and J gave up 4 bases; unmatched junction bases: 10. Germline values: CDR1 MNHEY, CDR2 SVGAGI. The CDR3 is 16 amino acids. CDR3 DNA sequence: TGTGCCAGCAGTTACCATAACTCGGACAGGTCCACTGAAGCTTTCTTT. Residues: CASSYHNSDRSTEAFF.

There are many counts of this clonotype. The CDR3, as DNA: TGTGCCAGCAGCAAAGAGTGCAGGGTCTACGAGCAGTACTTC. It translates to CASSKECRVYEQYF. The chain links TRBV21-1 to TRBJ2-7; TRBD1, as called in the table, went unchecked against the DNA. TRBV21-1 constitutes a pseudogene. This CDR3 spans 14 amino acids.

This chain connects TRBV4-1 to TRBJ2-2; D remains ambiguous. V shed 4 bases and J shed 0 bases, with 9 bases lying between them. CDR3 length: 15 residues. Per the germline V gene, CDR1 is MGHRA and CDR2 is YSYEKL. For the CDR3, the DNA is TGCGCCAGCAGCCGAGGCAGCGCGAACACCGGGGAGCTGTTTTTT. Protein: CASSRGSANTGELFF.

This clonotype showed up many times. The chain combines TRBV12-3 or TRBV12-4 with TRBJ2-3, with D possibly matching TRBD2 (5 bases). V was cut by 3 bases and J by 5 bases, with 6 bases left in between. The CDR3 runs 12 residues. CDR3 DNA sequence: TGTGCCAGCAGTTTGGCGGGAGATACGCAGTATTTT. As protein: CASSLAGDTQYF.